A single sample is the source of the 19 T cell receptor beta chains below, sequenced in a study of cytomegalovirus exposure and HLA in healthy donors. PCR primers comprised 60 Vbeta and 13 Jbeta primers. Clones were read by immunoSEQ multiplex PCR, and TCRdb kept only the in-frame ones, dropping some. The sample records 110,000 or so clones, about 79% being singletons. The sample comprised PBMCs. The receptors shown here come from a woman younger than 30 in good health and CMV-seronegative.

The genes are TRBV6-1 and TRBJ2-7; no firm D call. V lost 0 bases, J lost 3 bases, and 6 bases lay in between. CDR3 size: 13 residues. Per the germline V gene, CDR1 is MNHNS and CDR2 is SASEGT. CDR3 DNA: TGTGCCAGCAGTGAAGCTCGAGGCTACGAGCAGTACGTC. This sequence encodes CASSEARGYEQYV.

The chain has TRBV4-3 and TRBJ2-5, with TRBD2 matching over 10 bases. Germline V gene data show CDR1 as LGHNA and CDR2 as YSLEER. Unmatched junction bases numbered 7, after V lost 1 base and J lost 5 bases. CDR3 size: 16 residues. The CDR3 reads CASSQVASGGLETQYF. The CDR3 DNA follows: TGCGCCAGCAGCCAAGTTGCTAGCGGGGGCCTGGAGACCCAGTACTTC.

The chain carries TRBV5-1 and TRBJ2-7, with a possible D match to TRBD2 (6 bases). V lost 0 bases to trimming and J lost 3 bases, with 7 bases between them. CDR1 and CDR2 from the germline V gene are SGHRS and YFSETQ. There are 13 residues in the CDR3. The CDR3 region is CASSLGGIYEQYF. In nucleotides, the CDR3 is TGCGCCAGCAGCTTGGGCGGGATCTACGAGCAGTACTTC. The full variable domain, with the rest looked up from reference TRBV5-1 and TRBJ2-7, is KAGVTQTPRYLIKTRGQQVTLSCSPISGHRSVSWYQQTPGQGLQFLFEYFSETQRNKGNFPGRFSGRQFSNSRSEMNVSTLELGDSALYLCASSLGGIYEQYFGPGTRLTVT.

V is TRBV2 and J is TRBJ2-3; 10 nucleotides match TRBD2. The germline CDR1 and CDR2 sequences are SNHLY and FYNNEI. This CDR3 comprises 13 residues. The trim removed 7 bases at V and 6 bases at J, leaving 4 bases unmatched. CDR3 region: CASKETSGDTQYF. CDR3 nucleotides: TGTGCCAGCAAGGAGACTAGCGGGGATACGCAGTATTTT.

The chain links TRBV30 to TRBJ1-2, with D unresolved. The germline V gene has CDR1 GTSNPN and CDR2 SVGIG (reference sequence). The CDR3 sequence is 13 residues long. V lost 1 base and J lost 2, with 8 bases in between. The CDR3 DNA reads TGTGCCTGGAGTGGTGCGGGGAACTATGGCTACACCTTC. This encodes CAWSGAGNYGYTF.

This chain links TRBV7-2 with TRBJ2-1, with D perhaps TRBD1 (6 bases). Trimming removed 3 bases at V and 8 bases at J, with 11 bases between. This CDR3 spans 13 amino acids. Germline V gene data show CDR1 as SGHTA and CDR2 as FQGNSA. CDR3 loop: CASSLYRDHEQFF. CDR3 DNA sequence: TGTGCCAGCAGCTTGTACAGGGACCATGAGCAGTTCTTC.

The V and J genes are TRBV6-5 and TRBJ2-7; 10 bases match TRBD1. Germline lookup yields CDR1 MNHEY and CDR2 SVGAGI. The V and J ends lost 5 bases and 2 bases, in that order; junction bases with no gene match: 6. The CDR3 extends over 15 amino acids. This chain's CDR3 is CASSVSGTGAYEQYF. In nucleotides, the CDR3 is TGTGCCAGCAGTGTGTCCGGGACAGGGGCCTACGAGCAGTACTTC.

This sequence joins TRBV5-1 and TRBJ2-2; no definite D call. Trimming cost V 1 base and J 0 bases, with 7 bases left between them. Germline V CDR1 and CDR2: SGHRS, YFSETQ. The CDR3 totals 15 residues. The chain's CDR3 is CASSLSLSNTGELFF. CDR3 bases: TGCGCCAGCAGCTTGTCCCTCTCGAACACCGGGGAGCTGTTTTTT.

The V call is TRBV5-6, the J call TRBJ2-3, with D unclear. This CDR3 comprises 15 residues. Germline V CDR1 and CDR2: SGHDT, YYEEEE. Trimming took 1 base from V and 3 from J, leaving 12 bases between them. The DNA of the CDR3 is TGTGCCAGCAGCTTGAGGTTTTACGGGACAGATACGCAGTATTTT. Translating it yields CASSLRFYGTDTQYF. The full variable domain, with the rest looked up from reference TRBV5-6 and TRBJ2-3, is DAGVTQSPTHLIKTRGQQVTLRCSPKSGHDTVSWYQQALGQGPQFIFQYYEEEERQRGNFPDRFSGHQFPNYSSELNVNALLLGDSALYLCASSLRFYGTDTQYFGPGTRLTVL.

The CDR3 sequence is CASSPKMNTEAFF. Written as DNA, the CDR3 is TGTGCCAGCAGCCCTAAGATGAACACTGAAGCTTTCTTT. This chain links TRBV7-2 with TRBJ1-1, with D hard to call. This CDR3 region has 13 residues. Germline V gene sequence: CDR1 SGHTA, CDR2 FQGNSA. Trimming removed 5 bases at V and 0 bases at J, with 7 bases between.

The gene calls are TRBV5-4 and TRBJ1-2; the match to TRBD1 covers 8 bases. Germline V CDR1 and CDR2: SGHNT, YYREEE (reference sequence). The CDR3 runs to 14 residues. The trim removed 3 bases at V and 5 bases at J, leaving 6 bases unmatched. The CDR3 nucleotides read TGTGCCAGCAGCTCTAACGACAGGGGTTATGGCTACACCTTC. Protein: CASSSNDRGYGYTF.

This rearrangement joins TRBV7-8 to TRBJ2-3; tentatively, D is TRBD2 (5 bases). This CDR3 spans 15 amino acids. CDR1 is SGHVS, CDR2 FQNEAQ, per germline. V was shortened by 2 bases and J by 0 bases, with 9 bases between the two germline ends. The CDR3 DNA reads TGTGCCAGCAGCTTATTCAGGACTAGCACAGATACGCAGTATTTT. It is translated as CASSLFRTSTDTQYF.

The genes are TRBV11-2 and TRBJ2-5; 14 nucleotides align to TRBD2. This CDR3 spans 17 amino acids. From germline, CDR1 is SGHAT and CDR2 FQNNGV. V lost 4 bases and J lost 1; bases outside the gene matches: 5. CDR3 residues: CASSWGLAGVTQETQYF. The CDR3 DNA is TGTGCCAGCAGCTGGGGACTAGCGGGGGTAACCCAAGAGACCCAGTACTTC.

The J gene is TRBJ2-3, the V gene TRBV11-3; 7 bases match TRBD2. CDR1 and CDR2 from the germline V gene are SGHNT and YENEEA. The CDR3 is made up of 15 amino acids. J gave up 6 bases and V 3 bases, and 9 bases lay outside the gene matches. CDR3 region: CASSFLGLDEDTQYF. The CDR3 region has the DNA TGTGCCAGCAGCTTTTTAGGACTAGATGAGGATACGCAGTATTTT.

In regard to this clone: A read error may be the cause here, since a much bigger clone is one base away. V gene TRBV5-1 combines with J gene TRBJ2-3; tentatively, D is TRBD2 (6 bases). Germline CDR1 and CDR2: SGHRS and YFSETQ. The CDR3 contains 13 residues. V shed 5 bases and J shed 0 bases, with 7 bases lying between them. CDR3 DNA: TGCGCCAGCAGTGGGACTAGCACAGATACGCAGTATTTT. Its translation is CASSGTSTDTQYF.

V is TRBV5-1 and J is TRBJ2-5, with 11 bases aligning to TRBD1. This CDR3 has 12 amino acids. CDR1 is SGHRS, CDR2 YFSETQ, per germline. V was clipped by 7 bases and J by 4 bases; unmatched bases: 0. CDR3 sequence: CASGTGGETQYF. DNA for the CDR3: TGCGCCAGCGGGACAGGGGGAGAGACCCAGTACTTC.

The chain combines TRBV7-9 with TRBJ1-4; D possibly corresponds to TRBD1 (6 bases). The V gene lost 5 bases and the J gene lost 6 bases, with 19 bases spanning the gap. The CDR3 contains 16 residues. Per the germline V gene, CDR1 is SEHNR and CDR2 is FQNEAQ (reference sequence). CDR3 sequence reads: CASSTSRNRVDEKLFF. The DNA for the CDR3 is TGTGCCAGCAGCACGAGCAGAAACAGGGTGGATGAAAAACTGTTTTTT.

V usage is TRBV28 and J usage is TRBJ1-5; TRBD1 matches at 12 bases. The CDR3 contains 15 residues. The germline V gene has CDR1 MDHEN and CDR2 SYDVKM. V trimming: 5 bases; J trimming: 6 bases; junction bases outside the gene matches: 5. The CDR3 DNA is TGTGCCAGCAGTCCCGGGACAGGGGGCGGTCAGCCCCAGCATTTT. Its translation is CASSPGTGGGQPQHF.

The chain has TRBV21-1 and TRBJ2-1; no DNA check was done on the table's D call, TRBD1. TRBV21-1 is annotated as a pseudogene. The CDR3 extends over 14 amino acids. The CDR3 spells CASSKGDREYEQFF. CDR3 in DNA: TGTGCCAGCAGCAAGGGGGACAGGGAGTATGAGCAGTTCTTC.